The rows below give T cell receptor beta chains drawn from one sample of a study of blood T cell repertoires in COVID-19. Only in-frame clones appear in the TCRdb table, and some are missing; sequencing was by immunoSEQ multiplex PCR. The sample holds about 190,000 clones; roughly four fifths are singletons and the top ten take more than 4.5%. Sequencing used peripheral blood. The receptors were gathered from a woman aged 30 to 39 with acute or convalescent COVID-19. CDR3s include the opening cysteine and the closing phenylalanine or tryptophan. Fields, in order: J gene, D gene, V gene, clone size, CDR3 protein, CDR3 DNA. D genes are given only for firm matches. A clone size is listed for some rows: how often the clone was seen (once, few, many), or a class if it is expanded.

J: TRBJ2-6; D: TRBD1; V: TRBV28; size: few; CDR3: CASTVGGISGANVLTF; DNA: TGTGCCAGCACGGTAGGGGGCATCTCTGGGGCCAACGTCCTGACTTTC
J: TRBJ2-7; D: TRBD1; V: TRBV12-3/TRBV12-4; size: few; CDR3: CASLPGTGNEQYF; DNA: TGTGCCAGCCTACCCGGGACAGGGAACGAGCAGTACTTC
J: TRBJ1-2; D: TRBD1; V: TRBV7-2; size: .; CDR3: CASSYSPGTVYGYTF; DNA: TGTGCCAGCAGCTATTCCCCCGGGACAGTCTATGGCTACACCTTC
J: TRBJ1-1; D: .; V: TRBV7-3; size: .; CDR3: CASSVSGDSLGGAFF; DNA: TGTGCCAGCAGCGTATCAGGGGATTCGTTGGGCGGAGCTTTCTTT
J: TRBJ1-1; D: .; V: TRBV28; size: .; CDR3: CASSLGGGVRQAFF; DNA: TGTGCCAGCAGTTTGGGGGGGGGCGTCAGGCAAGCTTTCTTT
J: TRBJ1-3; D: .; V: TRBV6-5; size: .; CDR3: CASSYSQGSGNTIYF; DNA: TGTGCCAGCAGTTACTCCCAGGGCTCTGGAAACACCATATATTTT
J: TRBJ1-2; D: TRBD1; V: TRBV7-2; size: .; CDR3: CASSSLPLRQGGGWVGYTF; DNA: TGTGCCAGCAGCTCTCTACCCCTGAGACAGGGTGGTGGGTGGGTTGGCTACACCTTC
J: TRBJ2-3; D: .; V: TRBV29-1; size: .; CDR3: CSVGGLGTDTQYF; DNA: TGCAGCGTCGGGGGGCTTGGCACAGATACGCAGTATTTT
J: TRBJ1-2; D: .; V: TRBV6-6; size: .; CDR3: CASSYPGTLLGYGYTF; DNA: TGTGCCAGCAGTTACCCCGGGACACTCCTGGGCTATGGCTACACCTTC
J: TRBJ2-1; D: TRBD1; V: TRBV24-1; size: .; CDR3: CATQGQSSYNEQFF; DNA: TGTGCCACCCAGGGACAGAGCTCCTACAATGAGCAGTTCTTC
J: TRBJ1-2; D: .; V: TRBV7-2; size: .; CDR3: CASSRGFYGYTF; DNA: TGTGCCAGCAGCAGGGGCTTCTATGGCTACACCTTC
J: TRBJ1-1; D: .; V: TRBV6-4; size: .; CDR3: CASSVSLQGEAFF; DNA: TGTGCCAGCAGTGTTTCACTACAGGGTGAAGCTTTCTTT
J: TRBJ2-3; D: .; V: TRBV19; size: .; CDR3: CASSTTADTQYF; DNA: TGTGCCAGTAGTACGACAGCAGATACGCAGTATTTT
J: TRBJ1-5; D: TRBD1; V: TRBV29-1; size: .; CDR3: CSYGGQGQPQHF; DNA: TGCAGCTACGGGGGACAGGGGCAGCCCCAGCATTTT
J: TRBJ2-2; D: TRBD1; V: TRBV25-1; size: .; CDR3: CASSESDRDTGELFF; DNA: TGTGCCAGCAGTGAATCGGACAGGGACACCGGGGAGCTGTTTTTT
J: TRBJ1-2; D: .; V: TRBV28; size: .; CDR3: CASSSSDYGYTF; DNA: TGTGCCAGCAGCTCCTCGGACTATGGCTACACCTTC
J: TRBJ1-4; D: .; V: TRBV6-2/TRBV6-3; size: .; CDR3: CASSYPTGAPATNEKLFF; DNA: TGTGCCAGCAGTTACCCGACAGGAGCCCCTGCAACTAATGAAAAACTGTTTTTT
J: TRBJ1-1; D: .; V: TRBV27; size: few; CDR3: CASSLTGNTEAFF; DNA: TGTGCCAGCAGTTTGACAGGGAACACTGAAGCTTTCTTT
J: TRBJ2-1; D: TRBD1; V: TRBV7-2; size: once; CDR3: CASSPDRGQHNEQFF; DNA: TGTGCCAGCAGTCCGGACAGGGGCCAACACAATGAGCAGTTCTTC
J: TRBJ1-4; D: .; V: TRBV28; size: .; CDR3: CASSLGGDWHEKLFF; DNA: TGTGCCAGCAGTTTAGGCGGGGATTGGCATGAAAAACTGTTTTTT
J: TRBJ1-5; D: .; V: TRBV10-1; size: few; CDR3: CASSQGQGLEPQHF; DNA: TGCGCCAGCAGCCAAGGACAAGGCCTTGAGCCCCAGCATTTT